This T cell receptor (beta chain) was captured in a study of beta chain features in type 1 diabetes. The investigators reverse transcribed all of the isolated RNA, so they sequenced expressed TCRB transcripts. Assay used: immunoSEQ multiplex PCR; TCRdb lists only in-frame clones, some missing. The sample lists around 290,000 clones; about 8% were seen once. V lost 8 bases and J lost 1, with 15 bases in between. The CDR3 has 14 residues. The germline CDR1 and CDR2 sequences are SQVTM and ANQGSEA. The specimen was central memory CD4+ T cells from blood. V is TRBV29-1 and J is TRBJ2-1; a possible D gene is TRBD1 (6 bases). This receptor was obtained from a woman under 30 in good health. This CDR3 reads CSSEDSQSYNEQFF. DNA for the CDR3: TGCAGCTCAGAGGACAGCCAGTCCTACAATGAGCAGTTCTTC.